This section outlines one T cell receptor beta chain sequence together with its context. Germline lookup yields CDR1 SGHRS and CDR2 YFSETQ. The CDR3 sequence is 16 residues long. The trim removed 3 bases at V and 0 bases at J, leaving 8 bases unmatched. Authors' data handling: Amplification with reference gene primers provided the estimates of nucleated cell counts. TCRdb's table, derived via immunoSEQ multiplex PCR, lists solely in-frame clones and lacks some. The DNA was the basis for D and trimming; V, J and clone size are from that table. The profile shows hundreds of thousands of clones, 85% to 90% of them singletons. The data were obtained in a study of blood T cell repertoires in COVID-19. Study as a whole: Specimens from acute and convalescent COVID-19 originated in the United States, Italy and Spain. The analysed material was cDNA or gDNA that came from T cells, B-cell-depleted T cells, or PBMCs.

The chain is built from TRBV5-1 and TRBJ1-2; 7 bases agree with TRBD1. The sequencing sample was made of peripheral blood. This TCR derives from a man aged 50-60 years with acute or convalescent COVID-19. The CDR3 region has the DNA TGCGCCAGCAGCTCAGGGGGTACCGTAGCTAACTATGGCTACACCTTC. Amino acid sequence: CASSSGGTVANYGYTF.